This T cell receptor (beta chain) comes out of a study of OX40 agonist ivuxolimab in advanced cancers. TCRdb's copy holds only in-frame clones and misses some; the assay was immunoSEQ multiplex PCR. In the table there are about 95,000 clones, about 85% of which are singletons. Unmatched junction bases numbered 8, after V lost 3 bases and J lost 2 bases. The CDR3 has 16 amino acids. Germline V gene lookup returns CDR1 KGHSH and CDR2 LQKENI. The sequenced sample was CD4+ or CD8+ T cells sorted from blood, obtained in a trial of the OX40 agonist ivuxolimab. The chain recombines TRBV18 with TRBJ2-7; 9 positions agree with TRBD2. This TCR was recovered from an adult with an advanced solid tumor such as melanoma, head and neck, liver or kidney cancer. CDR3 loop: CASSPGSGSGTYEQYF. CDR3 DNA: TGTGCCAGCTCACCGGGTAGCGGGAGTGGGACCTACGAGCAGTACTTC.